This T cell receptor (beta chain) originates from a study of control samples from healthy donors and cancer patients. Some clones are missing from TCRdb's copy, which holds only in-frame ones; the method was immunoSEQ multiplex PCR. Of 140,000 to 150,000 clones in the sample, about 89% are singletons; the top ten hold roughly 5%. The TCR was taken from a young man in good health. The sample was blood.

CDR3 DNA sequence: TGCGCCAGCAGCCAGTTACTAGCGGGAGCCTACGAGCAGTACTTC. Residues: CASSQLLAGAYEQYF. This sequence joins TRBV4-3 and TRBJ2-7; 11 nucleotides line up with TRBD2. J gave up 2 bases and V 3 bases, and 3 bases lay outside the gene matches. The CDR3 covers 15 residues. Per germline, CDR1 LGHNA and CDR2 YSLEER.